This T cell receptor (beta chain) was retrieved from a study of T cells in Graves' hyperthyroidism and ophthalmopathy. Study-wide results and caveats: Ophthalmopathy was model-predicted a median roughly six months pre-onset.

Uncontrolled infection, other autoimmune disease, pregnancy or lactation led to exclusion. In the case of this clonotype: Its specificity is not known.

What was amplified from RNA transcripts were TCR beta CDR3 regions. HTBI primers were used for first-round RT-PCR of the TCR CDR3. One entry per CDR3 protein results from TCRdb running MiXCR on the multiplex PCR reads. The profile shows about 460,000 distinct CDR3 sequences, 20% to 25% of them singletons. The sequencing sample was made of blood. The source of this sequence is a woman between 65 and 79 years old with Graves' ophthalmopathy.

The CDR3 DNA sequence: TGTGCCACCAGTGATCGTCGGAGCGGGAGCTCCCTTGGCACAGATACGCAGTATTTT. It encodes CATSDRRSGSSLGTDTQYF. This rearrangement joins TRBV24-1 to TRBJ2-3; 8 nucleotides line up with TRBD2. Germline V gives CDR1 KGHDR, CDR2 SFDVKD. The V gene end was trimmed by 3 bases and the J gene end by 1 base; junction bases not matched to a gene: 14. The CDR3 length is 19 residues.